Sequencing of this TCR beta chain was carried out in a study of regulatory T cells in long-lasting Graves disease. Study as a whole: The criterion for persistent Graves' disease was over 5 years of antithyroid drugs with positive TSH receptor antibodies. Points from the study as a whole: TCR diversity was lower in persistent Graves' patients (versus newly diagnosed ones). New patients shared fewer public clonotypes (about 970) than persistent patients did (roughly 2,600).

V gave up 2 bases and J gave up 6 bases; unmatched junction bases: 11. The CDR3 extends over 17 amino acids. This clonotype was counted many times. No antigen is known for it. According to the study, TCR beta libraries were built with iRepertoire HTBI primers and CDR3-region Arm-PCR. TCRdb ran MiXCR on the multiplex PCR reads and lists one entry per CDR3 protein. Among about 400,000 distinct CDR3 sequences, around 20% were seen once, and the ten largest hold about a fifth. The sample's time point: persistent/refractory GD, antithyroid drugs over 5 years with positive TRAb. Extracted RNA from PBMCs served as the source of the TCR library.

The source of this sequence is a female donor with Graves disease. V and J are TRBV12-3 or TRBV12-4 and TRBJ1-2; 11 bases agree with TRBD1. The source material was peripheral blood mononuclear cells (PBMCs), sampled when the disease was refractory, from a patient treated with antithyroid drugs. The CDR3 sequence is CASSLIPPGTGGNGYTF. The CDR3 DNA reads TGTGCCAGCAGTTTAATCCCCCCCGGGACAGGGGGAAATGGCTACACCTTC.